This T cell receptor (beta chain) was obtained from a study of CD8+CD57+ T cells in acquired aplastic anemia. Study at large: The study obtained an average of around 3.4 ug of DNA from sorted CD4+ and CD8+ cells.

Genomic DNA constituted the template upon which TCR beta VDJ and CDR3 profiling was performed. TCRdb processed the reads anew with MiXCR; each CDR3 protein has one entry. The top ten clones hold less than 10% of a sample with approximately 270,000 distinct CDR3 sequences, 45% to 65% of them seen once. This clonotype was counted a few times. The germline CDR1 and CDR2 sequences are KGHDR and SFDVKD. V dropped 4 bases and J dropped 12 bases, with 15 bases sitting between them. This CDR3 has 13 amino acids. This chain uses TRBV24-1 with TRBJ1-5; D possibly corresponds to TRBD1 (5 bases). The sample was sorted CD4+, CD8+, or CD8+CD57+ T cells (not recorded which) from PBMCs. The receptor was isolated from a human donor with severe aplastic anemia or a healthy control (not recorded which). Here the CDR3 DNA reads TGTGCCACCAGTGAGGATGACAGCCACTTCCAGCATTTT. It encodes CATSEDDSHFQHF.